Listed below are T cell receptor beta chains from one sample, sequenced in a study of blood T cell repertoires in COVID-19. Clones were read by immunoSEQ multiplex PCR, and TCRdb kept only the in-frame ones, dropping some. The sample holds 200,000 to 300,000 clones, 90% seen once. Material for sequencing was PBMCs or T cells enriched from blood (not recorded which). These receptors all come from a man in his fifties or sixties who had been exposed to COVID-19. The CDR3 runs from the conserved cysteine through the conserved F or W. The D gene is left open where the match is weak. Clone size is shown for a subset of rows, as once, few, many or a class of expanded clone.

D gene	V gene	clone size	J gene	CDR3 protein	CDR3 DNA
-	TRBV12-5	-	TRBJ1-2	CASGSSGTYGYTF	TGTGCTAGTGGTTCGTCCGGGACATATGGCTACACCTTC
TRBD2	TRBV7-3	once	TRBJ2-3	CASGGLAGDTQYF	TGTGCCAGCGGGGGACTAGCGGGGGATACGCAGTATTTT
-	TRBV5-1	few	TRBJ1-1	CASSLRGNTEAFF	TGCGCCAGCAGCTTGCGAGGGAACACTGAAGCTTTCTTT
-	TRBV7-9	-	TRBJ2-7	CASSWGGDTYEQYF	TGTGCCAGCAGCTGGGGCGGGGATACTTACGAGCAGTACTTC
-	TRBV9	-	TRBJ2-7	CASSVGSAAYEQYF	TGTGCCAGCAGCGTAGGGAGCGCCGCCTACGAGCAGTACTTC
TRBD1	TRBV28	few	TRBJ1-2	CASSLRQGYYGYTF	TGTGCCAGCAGTTTAAGACAGGGGTACTATGGCTACACCTTC
TRBD2	TRBV4-2	-	TRBJ2-1	CASSQVLELAGGPEEQFF	TGTGCCAGCAGCCAAGTTCTGGAACTAGCGGGAGGGCCCGAGGAGCAGTTCTTC
-	TRBV6-1	-	TRBJ1-4	CASSEERRLLNEKLFF	TGTGCCAGCAGTGAAGAAAGGAGGCTACTTAATGAAAAACTGTTTTTT
-	TRBV12-3/TRBV12-4	-	TRBJ2-4	CASSFDQQVF	TGTGCCAGCAGTTTCGACCAACAGGTCTTC
-	TRBV5-1	once	TRBJ1-1	CASSMGGGLTEAFF	TGCGCCAGCAGCATGGGGGGAGGACTTACTGAAGCTTTCTTT
-	TRBV5-1	-	TRBJ1-1	CASSMDRPNTEAFF	TGCGCCAGCAGCATGGACAGACCCAACACTGAAGCTTTCTTT
TRBD1	TRBV19	-	TRBJ1-6	CASSIAGTGGFNSPLHF	TGTGCCAGTAGTATTGCGGGGACAGGGGGATTTAATTCACCCCTCCACTTT
TRBD1	TRBV3-1/TRBV3-2	-	TRBJ2-5	CASSRYRGQETQYF	TGTGCCAGCAGCCGCTACAGGGGGCAGGAGACCCAGTACTTC
-	TRBV29-1	-	TRBJ2-2	CSAGSSSNTGELFF	TGCAGCGCCGGGTCAAGTTCGAACACCGGGGAGCTGTTTTTT
-	TRBV28	-	TRBJ1-5	CASTNTGYSNQPQHF	TGTGCCAGCACCAACACCGGGTATAGCAATCAGCCCCAGCATTTT
TRBD2	TRBV5-6	-	TRBJ2-1	CASSHGTSGTNEQFF	TGTGCCAGCAGTCATGGGACTAGCGGGACAAATGAGCAGTTCTTC
-	TRBV9	-	TRBJ2-2	CASSVVETGELFF	TGTGCCAGCAGCGTAGTTGAGACCGGGGAGCTGTTTTTT
TRBD1	TRBV2	-	TRBJ1-2	CASNPTGGNYGYTF	TGTGCCAGCAACCCAACAGGGGGCAACTATGGCTACACCTTC
TRBD1	TRBV11-2	-	TRBJ2-1	CASSLIYLWTGANEQFF	TGTGCCAGCAGCTTAATTTATTTGTGGACAGGGGCGAATGAGCAGTTCTTC
-	TRBV6-1	once	TRBJ1-6	CASSEAGGLSPLHF	TGTGCCAGCAGTGAAGCAGGGGGATTATCACCCCTCCACTTT
-	TRBV5-1	-	TRBJ1-5	CASSEAFNQPQHF	TGCGCCAGCAGCGAAGCCTTCAATCAGCCCCAGCATTTT
TRBD2	TRBV28	-	TRBJ2-2	CASSSAGTSGGPRVGELFF	TGTGCCAGCAGTTCCGCCGGGACTAGCGGGGGGCCGAGGGTTGGGGAGCTGTTTTTT
-	TRBV13	few	TRBJ1-2	CASSLVPGYGYTF	TGTGCCAGCAGCTTAGTTCCGGGTTATGGCTACACCTTC
TRBD1	TRBV14	-	TRBJ1-6	CASSRNWDRGDNNSPLHF	TGTGCCAGCAGCCGAAACTGGGACAGGGGCGACAATAATTCACCCCTCCACTTT
-	TRBV11-2	-	TRBJ2-1	CASSAGYGRYDNEQFF	TGTGCCAGCAGCGCAGGGTACGGGAGATATGACAATGAGCAGTTCTTC
-	TRBV29-1	-	TRBJ2-2	CSFTSTSNTGELFF	TGCAGCTTTACTAGCACCTCGAACACCGGGGAGCTGTTTTTT
-	TRBV6-1	-	TRBJ1-5	CASSEAGGSQHF	TGTGCCAGCAGTGAAGCGGGAGGGTCCCAGCATTTT
-	TRBV24-1	-	TRBJ1-2	CATSDAGAGGYTF	TGTGCCACCAGTGATGCAGGGGCGGGTGGCTACACCTTC
TRBD1	TRBV18	-	TRBJ1-2	CASSTGQGANYGYTF	TGTGCCAGCTCAACAGGACAGGGAGCTAACTATGGCTACACCTTC
-	TRBV29-1	-	TRBJ1-3	CSVHPGHTSGNTIYF	TGCAGCGTTCATCCGGGACACACCTCTGGAAACACCATATATTTT
-	TRBV28	once	TRBJ1-3	CASRSSGASGNTIYF	TGTGCCAGCAGGTCCTCAGGGGCTTCCGGAAACACCATATATTTT
TRBD1	TRBV19	-	TRBJ1-1	CASNIDRGTMNTEAFF	TGTGCCAGTAACATCGACAGGGGGACCATGAACACTGAAGCTTTCTTT
-	TRBV19	-	TRBJ1-5	CASSIRFRVTLQPQHF	TGTGCCAGTAGTATACGCTTCCGGGTTACCCTTCAGCCCCAGCATTTT
TRBD2	TRBV28	-	TRBJ2-4	CASSSPVAGGPGNIQYF	TGTGCCAGCAGTTCCCCCGTAGCGGGAGGGCCTGGGAACATTCAGTACTTC
-	TRBV19	-	TRBJ1-3	CASIRGVSGNTIYF	TGTGCCAGTATCCGGGGGGTTTCTGGAAACACCATATATTTT